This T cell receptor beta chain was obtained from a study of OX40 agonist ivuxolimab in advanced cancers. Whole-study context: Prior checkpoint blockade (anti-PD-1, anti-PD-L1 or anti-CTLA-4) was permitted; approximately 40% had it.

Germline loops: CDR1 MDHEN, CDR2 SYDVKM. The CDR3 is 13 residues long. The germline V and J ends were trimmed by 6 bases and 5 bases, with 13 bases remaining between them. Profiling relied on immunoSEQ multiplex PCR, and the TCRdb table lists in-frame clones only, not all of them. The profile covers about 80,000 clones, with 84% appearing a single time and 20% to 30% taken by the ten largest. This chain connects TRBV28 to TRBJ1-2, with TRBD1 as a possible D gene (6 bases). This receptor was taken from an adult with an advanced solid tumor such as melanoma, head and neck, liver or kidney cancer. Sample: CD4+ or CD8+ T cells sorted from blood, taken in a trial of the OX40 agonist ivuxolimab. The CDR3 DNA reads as TGTGCCAGCAGACCGACAGGAGCTTATGGCTACACCTTC. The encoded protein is CASRPTGAYGYTF.